The 5 T cell receptor beta chains reported below all come from one sample, sequenced in a study of CD8 T cells in Susac syndrome. Reverse transcription used about 0.45 to 1 ug RNA and random hexamers. TCRdb re-analysed the immunoSEQ multiplex PCR reads in MiXCR, keeping a single row per CDR3 protein. In the table there are around 200,000 distinct CDR3 sequences, approximately 95% of which are singletons. The sample was CD4+ T cells from PBMCs. All receptors derive from a human donor with multiple sclerosis.

The chain combines TRBV20-1 with TRBJ2-5; D gene uncertain. Trimming pared 6 bases from V and 4 bases from J, leaving 12 bases between. The CDR3 consists of 12 residues. Germline V lookup: CDR1 DFQATT, CDR2 SNEGSKA (reference sequence). The CDR3 protein is CSATDTRETQYF. Here the CDR3 DNA reads TGCAGTGCCACCGACACCCGAGAGACCCAGTACTTC.

The V and J genes are TRBV5-4 and TRBJ2-7; TRBD1 aligns across 8 bases. The CDR3 loop spans 14 amino acids. The V gene end was trimmed by 0 bases and the J gene end by 2 bases; junction bases not matched to a gene: 1. The germline gives CDR1 SGHNT, CDR2 YYREEE (reference sequence). Here the CDR3 DNA reads TGTGCCAGCAGCTTGGGGACAGGGACCTACGAGCAGTACGTC. Amino acids: CASSLGTGTYEQYV.

This chain links TRBV30 with TRBJ2-3; possibly TRBD1 for D (5 bases). Germline values: CDR1 GTSNPN, CDR2 SVGIG (reference sequence). This CDR3 spans 12 amino acids. V was clipped by 4 bases and J by 0 bases, with 5 bases between them. CDR3 sequence: CAWTGSTDTQYF. The CDR3 DNA is TGTGCCTGGACAGGGAGCACAGATACGCAGTATTTT.

CDR3 nucleotide sequence: TGTGCCAGCAGCTTCCACAATGAGCAGTTCTTC. This gives the protein CASSFHNEQFF. The chain combines TRBV11-1 with TRBJ2-1; unclear D gene. Per germline, CDR1 SGHAT and CDR2 FQDESV (reference sequence). Trimming took off 3 bases at V and 5 bases at J, with 2 bases between the two ends. The CDR3 consists of 11 residues.

This rearrangement joins TRBV9 to TRBJ2-5; possible D gene TRBD2, 7 bases. The V gene's germline CDR1 is SGDLS and CDR2 YYNGEE. This CDR3 contains 16 residues. V was clipped by 4 bases and J by 5 bases, with 21 bases between them. Here the CDR3 reads CASSPRGGGPMETQYF. CDR3 DNA: TGTGCCAGCAGCCCCAGGGGAGGGGGGCCGATGGAGACCCAGTACTTC.